This T cell receptor (delta chain) appears in the sequencing data of a study of γδ T cells in repeated Plasmodium falciparum infection. The J segment lost 10 bases and the V segment lost 4 bases, leaving 10 bases of the junction unmatched. This CDR3 is built from 13 residues. Germline V lookup: CDR1 GEAIGNYY, CDR2 EKD. TCRdb re-called the multiplex PCR reads through CATT. The sample comprises more than 70,000 delta-chain clones, roughly 0.9% of which are singletons, and 9.6% rests with the top ten. To note about this clone: This DNA translates differently at residue 10 from the TCRdb protein, which is that of a much larger clone; a read error is likely, and the protein shown is the DNA's own translation.

Vgamma9/Vdelta2+ and Vdelta2-negative gammadelta T cells were flow-sorted from PBMC for bulk sequencing. This TCR was recovered from a pool of human donors (malaria-infected and uninfected, not separated). Sequencing was done on a sample of gamma-delta T cells from blood. This chain links TRDV2 with TRDJ1, with 8 positions matching TRDD3. No J segment appears in TCRdb, so it was assigned here by matching the sequence to germline. The CDR3 region has the DNA TGTGCCTGTGATCACGGGATACGTGACAGACTCATCTTT. It codes for CACDHGIRDRLIF.